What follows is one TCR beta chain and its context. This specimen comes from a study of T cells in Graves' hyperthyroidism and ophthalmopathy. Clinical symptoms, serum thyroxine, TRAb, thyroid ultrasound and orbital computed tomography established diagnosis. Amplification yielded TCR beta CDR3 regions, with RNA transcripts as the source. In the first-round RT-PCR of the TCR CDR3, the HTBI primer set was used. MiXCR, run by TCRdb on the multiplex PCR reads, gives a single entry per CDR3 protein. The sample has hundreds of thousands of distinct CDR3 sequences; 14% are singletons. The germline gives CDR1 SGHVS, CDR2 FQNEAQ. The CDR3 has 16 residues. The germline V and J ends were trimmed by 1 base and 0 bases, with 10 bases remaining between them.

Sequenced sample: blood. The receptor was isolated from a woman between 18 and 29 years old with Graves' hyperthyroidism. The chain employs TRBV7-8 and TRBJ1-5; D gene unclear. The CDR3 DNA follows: TGTGCCAGCAGCTTAGTTTCGAAATATAGCAATCAGCCCCAGCATTTT. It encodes CASSLVSKYSNQPQHF.